This T cell receptor beta chain was found in a study of cytomegalovirus exposure and HLA in healthy donors. The CDR3 is 8 amino acids in total, end residues counted. CDR1 and CDR2 from the germline V gene are SGHNT and YENEEA. Concerning this clone: The antigen is not known. Since no conserved phenylalanine or tryptophan closes the CDR3, a read error is the likely cause. Because the CDR3's place on the DNA is in doubt, the DNA is left out and the CDR3 is given as listed by TCRdb.

The PCR made use of 60 Vbeta and 13 Jbeta primers. Using immunoSEQ multiplex PCR, the repertoire was profiled, and TCRdb retains in-frame clones only, with some absent. The ten most abundant clones cover less than 3.5% of a sample with around 150,000 clones. Study conclusions and caveats: A later analysis linked a missense variant in DCLRE1C to the trimming of TCR beta V and J genes. CMV serostatus was the only recorded immune exposure for donors. Cytomegalovirus status was reportedly diagnosed by the classifier with high specificity and sensitivity. It was confirmed in vitro that a few of the CMV-associated chains were specific for CMV antigens.

The receptor comes from a man aged 35 to 55 in good health and CMV-seronegative. What was sequenced was PBMCs. V and J are TRBV11-3 and TRBJ2-3; the tabulated D call, TRBD2, remains unverified against the DNA. This CDR3 is CASSFPSL.